These 17 T cell receptor beta chains share one sample of origin, sequenced in a study of STAT5B mutations in CD4+ large granular lymphocyte leukemia (dated by TCRdb to about 2022). The library was built by means of the immunoSEQ multiplex PCR assay. TCRdb took this table from immuneACCESS and kept in-frame rearrangements with V and J called. Such tables lack part of the clones; where checked against another copy, unresolved V genes explain under half of the gap, and the rest is unexplained. A total of tens of thousands of clones appear in this sample, 70% to 90% of them only once. The ten top clones hold roughly 3.4% of the sample. The sample taken for sequencing was CD4+ T cells from blood buffy coats. The receptors originated from a human donor in good health.

The chain uses TRBV5-4 and TRBJ2-3; 7 bases match TRBD1. The germline V gene encodes CDR1 SGHNT and CDR2 YYREEE (reference sequence). The CDR3 totals 15 residues. Losses at the gene ends were 4 bases for V and 0 bases for J; bases not matched to a gene: 5. The CDR3 nucleotides read TGTGCCAGCAGCCACCGACAGGGTAGCACAGATACGCAGTATTTT. Its translation: CASSHRQGSTDTQYF.

The chain links TRBV30 to TRBJ2-3, with TRBD1 matching over 12 bases. CDR3 length: 17 amino acids. V lost 4 bases, J lost 2 bases, and 10 bases stayed unmatched. Germline V lookup: CDR1 GTSNPN, CDR2 SVGIG (reference sequence). CDR3 DNA: TGTGCCTGGACCGGGACAGGGGGCGCGGGTGCCACAGATACGCAGTATTTT. Protein sequence: CAWTGTGGAGATDTQYF.

This sequence joins TRBV28 and TRBJ1-2; 11 bases map to TRBD1. The CDR3 loop spans 15 amino acids. With V trimmed by 5 bases and J by 1 base, 3 bases remained unmatched. Per germline, CDR1 MDHEN and CDR2 SYDVKM. CDR3 nucleotides: TGTGCCAGCAGTAGGACAGGGGGCGGTAACTATGGCTACACCTTC. This sequence encodes CASSRTGGGNYGYTF.

V gene TRBV7-3 combines with J gene TRBJ2-7, with 14 bases aligning to TRBD2. The CDR3 is 17 amino acids. Germline V gene lookup returns CDR1 SGHTA and CDR2 FQGTGA. With 5 bases clipped from V and 5 bases from J, the junction kept 11 bases outside the gene matches. The DNA for the CDR3 is TGTGCCAGCAGCCCTTTCCCGGGACTAGCGGGAGTCAACGAGCAGTACTTC. It translates to CASSPFPGLAGVNEQYF.

The CDR3: CASSWTSGETQYF. The DNA of the CDR3 is TGTGCCAGCAGCTGGACTAGCGGGGAGACCCAGTACTTC. The chain couples TRBV7-3 to TRBJ2-5, with 11 bases lining up with TRBD2. V was clipped by 4 bases and J by 5 bases; unmatched bases: 0. The CDR3 consists of 13 residues. CDR1 SGHTA and CDR2 FQGTGA come from the germline V gene.

V is TRBV29-1 and J is TRBJ1-1; no clear D. Trimming removed 3 bases at V and 1 base at J, with 12 bases between. The CDR3 loop spans 14 amino acids. CDR1 and CDR2 from the germline V gene are SQVTM and ANQGSEA. The CDR3 bases are TGCAGCGTTGATGTGAAGGCGACGAACACTGAAGCTTTCTTT. Amino acids: CSVDVKATNTEAFF.

This clone was recorded once. The rearrangement joins TRBV5-1 to TRBJ1-4; D might be TRBD1 (5 bases). This CDR3 region has 14 residues. V was pared by 4 bases and J by 7 bases, with 14 bases between. Germline V gives CDR1 SGHRS, CDR2 YFSETQ. The CDR3 region is CASSPLPDSEKLFF. DNA of the CDR3: TGCGCCAGCAGCCCACTACCCGACAGTGAAAAACTGTTTTTT.

The chain recombines TRBV28 with TRBJ1-1; a weak D match, TRBD1 (6 bases). CDR3 length: 13 amino acids. Germline assignment: CDR1 MDHEN and CDR2 SYDVKM. The CDR3 protein is CAGGPSLNTEAFF. The CDR3, as DNA: TGTGCAGGGGGGCCAAGTCTGAACACTGAAGCTTTCTTT.

The V and J genes are TRBV28 and TRBJ1-1; TRBD1 agrees at 9 bases. This CDR3 has 13 amino acids. CDR1 and CDR2 from the germline V gene are MDHEN and SYDVKM. The junction had 7 bases not matched to a gene; V was cut back by 10 bases and J by 4 bases. For the CDR3, the DNA is TGTGCCAACCTCCGGGACAGGGTCACTGAAGCTTTCTTT. This encodes CANLRDRVTEAFF.

This clone occurred once. The DNA of the CDR3 is TGCGCCAGCAACGCCCCGGAGAGCCTGGGCAATGAGCAGTTCTTC. Translation: CASNAPESLGNEQFF. V gene TRBV5-1 combines with J gene TRBJ2-1; no firm D call. The germline V and J ends were trimmed by 6 bases and 6 bases, with 19 bases remaining between them. The CDR3 contains 15 residues. Per germline, CDR1 SGHRS and CDR2 YFSETQ.

This clone has a single count. V is TRBV11-2 and J is TRBJ2-3, with a weak D call TRBD2 (5 bases). CDR1 and CDR2 (germline): SGHAT, FQNNGV. This CDR3 contains 15 residues. Trimming shortened V by 8 bases and J by 0 bases, and 15 bases separated the two germline ends. The CDR3: CASGPGFPSTDTQYF. CDR3 nucleotides: TGTGCCAGCGGCCCGGGGTTCCCTAGCACAGATACGCAGTATTTT.

Only one count was recorded for this clone. The same CDR3 is also encoded by other DNA sequences in this sample. The V call is TRBV9, the J call TRBJ1-3; D remains unclear. CDR1 is SGDLS and CDR2 is YYNGEE in the germline V gene. The CDR3 extends over 13 amino acids. V was cut by 0 bases and J by 3 bases, with 4 bases left in between. CDR3 nucleotide sequence: TGTGCCAGCAGCGTAGAGGGTGGAAACACCATATATTTT. As protein: CASSVEGGNTIYF.

The rearrangement joins TRBV7-9 to TRBJ1-1; D not resolved. The CDR3 extends over 13 amino acids. The V gene's germline CDR1 is SEHNR and CDR2 FQNEAQ (reference sequence). Trimming took off 0 bases at V and 9 bases at J, with 11 bases between the two ends. The DNA for the CDR3 is TGTGCCAGCAGCTTAGCATCGGCTTCCCAAGCTTTCTTT. Protein: CASSLASASQAFF.

The chain carries TRBV28 and TRBJ1-2; no clear D gene. CDR1 is MDHEN, CDR2 SYDVKM, per germline. Trimming removed 7 bases at V and 4 bases at J, with 13 bases between. The CDR3 has 13 amino acids. The CDR3 sequence is CASTEPRSYGYTF. CDR3 DNA: TGTGCCAGCACCGAACCGAGGAGCTATGGCTACACCTTC.

This chain links TRBV11-2 with TRBJ1-1; TRBD1 is a possible D gene (6 bases). The CDR3 totals 16 residues. V was shortened by 3 bases and J by 4 bases, with 18 bases between the two germline ends. Germline CDR1 SGHAT, CDR2 FQNNGV. For the CDR3, the DNA is TGTGCCAGCAGCTTTCCCCAAAGGGGGGGCCTCACTGAAGCTTTCTTT. Its translation is CASSFPQRGGLTEAFF. Looking up the rest from reference TRBV11-2 and TRBJ1-1 gives the full variable domain: EAGVAQSPRYKIIEKRQSVAFWCNPISGHATLYWYQQILGQGPKLLIQFQNNGVVDDSQLPKDRFSAERLKGVDSTLKIQPAKLEDSAVYLCASSFPQRGGLTEAFFGQGTRLTVV.

The chain joins TRBV6-6 to TRBJ2-2; the D is unclear. CDR1 and CDR2 from the germline V gene are MNHNY and SVGAGI (reference sequence). This CDR3 has 16 amino acids. Between the trimmed V and J ends, which lost 2 bases and 3 bases, there was a span of 13 bases. CDR3 residues: CASSYGVDSHTGELFF. CDR3 sequence (DNA): TGTGCCAGCAGTTACGGCGTGGATAGCCACACCGGGGAGCTGTTTTTT.

V usage is TRBV29-1 and J usage is TRBJ2-7, with D hard to call. V lost 7 bases and J 0 bases, leaving 7 bases between the germline ends. The V gene's germline CDR1 is SQVTM and CDR2 ANQGSEA. The CDR3 is made up of 11 amino acids. The CDR3, as DNA: TGCAGCGGCAGATCCTCCTACGAGCAGTACTTC. Encoded protein: CSGRSSYEQYF.